These 30 T cell receptor beta chains share one sample of origin, sequenced in a study of beta chain features in type 1 diabetes. TCRB transcripts that were expressed got sequenced, as all of the isolated RNA had been reverse transcribed. TCRdb's table, derived via immunoSEQ multiplex PCR, lists solely in-frame clones and lacks some. The table lists hundreds of thousands of clones, approximately 31% of them singletons. Material for sequencing was naive CD4+ T cells from blood. These receptors were obtained from a man between 18 and 35 years old in good health.

The chain employs TRBV4-2 and TRBJ2-2; D not certain. Trimming shortened V by 0 bases and J by 1 base, and 12 bases separated the two germline ends. The germline gives CDR1 LGHNA, CDR2 YNFKEQ. This CDR3 comprises 17 residues. The CDR3 is CASSQDGLSRNTGELFF. The CDR3, as DNA: TGTGCCAGCAGCCAAGATGGGCTATCTAGGAACACCGGGGAGCTGTTTTTT.

This chain joins TRBV7-9 and TRBJ2-1, with D tentatively TRBD2 (5 bases). CDR1 and CDR2 (germline): SEHNR, FQNEAQ (reference sequence). The ends were cut back, 0 bases at V and 15 bases at J, with 15 bases in the middle. CDR3 length: 13 residues. Here the CDR3 DNA reads TGTGCCAGCAGCTTAGCAAGCGACGGACTTTGGTTCTTC. It is translated as CASSLASDGLWFF.

This sequence joins TRBV28 and TRBJ1-2; no clear D. CDR1 and CDR2 from the germline V gene are MDHEN and SYDVKM. This CDR3 region has 12 residues. Between the trimmed V and J ends, which lost 10 bases and 2 bases, there was a span of 11 bases. The chain's CDR3 is CATRRGNYGYTF. The CDR3 DNA is TGTGCCACCCGCCGCGGGAACTATGGCTACACCTTC.

This clone was picked up a small number of times. The chain uses TRBV5-4 and TRBJ2-2, with D unclear. CDR3 length: 14 residues. The V gene lost 0 bases and the J gene lost 1 base, with 4 bases spanning the gap. Per the germline V gene, CDR1 is SGHNT and CDR2 is YYREEE (reference sequence). The CDR3 here is CASSLELNTGELFF. The CDR3 nucleotides are TGTGCCAGCAGCTTGGAACTGAACACCGGGGAGCTGTTTTTT.

On this clone itself: Other DNA sequences from this sample encode an identical CDR3 as well. The gene calls are TRBV30 and TRBJ1-2, with D hard to call. Looked up from germline, CDR1 is GTSNPN and CDR2 is SVGIG (reference sequence). There are 11 residues in the CDR3. Trimming removed 3 bases at V and 2 bases at J, with 4 bases between. This CDR3 is CAWSVNYGYTF. Here the CDR3 DNA reads TGTGCCTGGAGCGTCAACTATGGCTACACCTTC. Full variable domain (missing parts from reference TRBV30 and TRBJ1-2): SQTIHQWPATLVQPVGSPLSLECTVEGTSNPNLYWYRQAAGRGLQLLFYSVGIGQISSEVPQNLSASRPQDRQFILSSKKLLLSDSGFYLCAWSVNYGYTFGSGTRLTVV.

The chain links TRBV12-5 to TRBJ1-5; 8 positions match TRBD1. V dropped 9 bases and J dropped 2; count of bases not matched to a gene: 12. This CDR3 is 16 amino acids long. Germline CDR1 LGHNT, CDR2 FRNRAP. The chain's CDR3 is CASGTTGGTGNQPQHF. DNA for the CDR3: TGTGCTAGCGGGACTACAGGGGGAACGGGCAATCAGCCCCAGCATTTT. Based on the CDR3 plus reference TRBV12-5 and TRBJ1-5, the full variable domain is DARVTQTPRHKVTEMGQEVTMRCQPILGHNTVFWYRQTMMQGLELLAYFRNRAPLDDSGMPKDRFSAEMPDATLATLKIQPSEPRDSAVYFCASGTTGGTGNQPQHFGDGTRLSIL.

The rearrangement joins TRBV6-5 to TRBJ2-5, with D maybe TRBD1 (6 bases). The CDR3 contains 14 residues. V was shortened by 4 bases and J by 0 bases, with 9 bases between the two germline ends. CDR1 and CDR2 (germline): MNHEY, SVGAGI. The CDR3 sequence is CASSWTANQETQYF. The DNA of the CDR3 is TGTGCCAGCAGTTGGACAGCCAACCAAGAGACCCAGTACTTC.

J is TRBJ1-4 and V is TRBV5-1; 7 nucleotides agree with TRBD1. The CDR3 is 14 residues long. Trimming at V came to 3 bases and at J to 10 bases, leaving 9 bases not matched to a gene. Germline CDR1 and CDR2: SGHRS and YFSETQ. DNA of the CDR3: TGCGCCAGCAGCTCTGGACAGGAGGGCGGAAAACTGTTTTTT. Protein sequence: CASSSGQEGGKLFF. The variable domain in full, with the rest retrieved from reference TRBV5-1 and TRBJ1-4, is KAGVTQTPRYLIKTRGQQVTLSCSPISGHRSVSWYQQTPGQGLQFLFEYFSETQRNKGNFPGRFSGRQFSNSRSEMNVSTLELGDSALYLCASSSGQEGGKLFFGSGTQLSVL.

This clone was recorded a few times. The rearrangement links TRBV18 to TRBJ2-1, with 11 bases matching TRBD2. The CDR3 runs to 15 residues. Germline V gene lookup returns CDR1 KGHSH and CDR2 LQKENI. With 3 bases clipped from V and 8 bases from J, the junction kept 6 bases outside the gene matches. CDR3 sequence reads: CASSPSTSGIYEQFF. DNA for the CDR3: TGTGCCAGCTCACCGTCGACTAGCGGGATCTATGAGCAGTTCTTC.

The J gene is TRBJ1-5, the V gene TRBV2, with TRBD1 matching over 9 bases. The CDR3 totals 14 residues. Germline trimming cut 4 bases from V and 5 bases from J; bases unmatched to any gene: 3. Germline CDR1 and CDR2: SNHLY and FYNNEI. The CDR3 DNA sequence: TGTGCCAGCAGTGTGGACAGGGGCCATCAGCCCCAGCATTTT. It yields the protein CASSVDRGHQPQHF.

The chain carries TRBV5-6 and TRBJ2-3, with D possibly TRBD1 on 7 matching bases. V lost 4 bases, J lost 6 bases, and 12 bases lay in between. The length of the CDR3 is 13 residues. Germline V CDR1 and CDR2: SGHDT, YYEEEE. The CDR3 DNA follows: TGTGCCAGCAGCGCGGGACAGCGGGATACGCAGTATTTT. This codes for CASSAGQRDTQYF.

This clone was observed a handful of times. This chain joins TRBV12-5 and TRBJ1-1, with 10 nucleotides matching TRBD1. J was trimmed by 4 bases and V by 6 bases; bases with no gene match: 2. This CDR3 is 13 amino acids long. Per germline, CDR1 LGHNT and CDR2 FRNRAP. Here the CDR3 reads CASGRTGGTEAFF. Written as DNA, the CDR3 is TGTGCTAGTGGCCGGACAGGGGGCACTGAAGCTTTCTTT.

There are a few counts of this clone. The J gene is TRBJ2-5, the V gene TRBV18; D gene uncertain. Germline assignment: CDR1 KGHSH and CDR2 LQKENI. Trimming left V 1 base short and J 1 base short, with 4 bases between. This CDR3 contains 13 residues. The CDR3 sequence is CASSPLIQETQYF. The CDR3 DNA sequence: TGTGCCAGCTCACCACTAATCCAAGAGACCCAGTACTTC.

The V and J genes are TRBV9 and TRBJ2-1, with D maybe TRBD1 (6 bases). Germline assignment: CDR1 SGDLS and CDR2 YYNGEE. The V and J ends lost 1 base and 5 bases respectively, with 10 bases between them. This CDR3 is 14 amino acids long. The CDR3 DNA reads as TGTGCCAGCAGCGTACCCGGACAGCACAATGAGCAGTTCTTC. Residues: CASSVPGQHNEQFF.

The J gene is TRBJ2-1, the V gene TRBV18, with D uncertain. CDR1 and CDR2 from the germline V gene are KGHSH and LQKENI. Trimming took 0 bases from V and 0 from J, leaving 6 bases between them. The CDR3 has 15 residues. In DNA form, the CDR3 reads TGTGCCAGCTCACCACCGGCAAGCTCCTACAATGAGCAGTTCTTC. Translated, it gives CASSPPASSYNEQFF.

The chain employs TRBV4-3 and TRBJ2-3, with D perhaps TRBD1 or TRBD2 (5 bases each). V was cut by 0 bases and J by 6 bases, with 19 bases left in between. This CDR3 is 17 amino acids long. CDR1 LGHNA and CDR2 YSLEER come from the germline V gene. For the CDR3, the DNA is TGCGCCAGCAGCCAAGATTACGGGGCAGGGAATTACGATACGCAGTATTTT. As protein: CASSQDYGAGNYDTQYF.

The chain carries TRBV7-9 and TRBJ2-7; tentative D call: TRBD1 (6 bases). The length of the CDR3 is 15 residues. V was pared by 1 base and J by 2 bases, with 12 bases between. Per germline, CDR1 SEHNR and CDR2 FQNEAQ (reference sequence). The CDR3 spells CASSLGQGITYEQYF. In nucleotides, the CDR3 is TGTGCCAGCAGCTTAGGCCAGGGGATTACCTACGAGCAGTACTTC.

The rearrangement uses TRBV7-2 and TRBJ2-7; no firm D call. V lost 5 bases and J 1 base, leaving 12 bases between the germline ends. CDR1 is SGHTA and CDR2 is FQGNSA in the germline V gene. The CDR3 runs 14 residues. CDR3 in DNA: TGTGCCAGCAGCCCGCCTCCCACTTCCTACGAGCAGTACTTC. This sequence encodes CASSPPPTSYEQYF.

V and J are TRBV11-3 and TRBJ2-1; 8 bases match TRBD1. The CDR3 is made up of 15 amino acids. CDR1 is SGHNT, CDR2 YENEEA, per germline. V was pared by 5 bases and J by 4 bases, with 7 bases of the junction left unmatched. CDR3: CASSTDRADYNEQFF. In nucleotides, the CDR3 is TGTGCCAGCAGCACGGACAGGGCCGATTACAATGAGCAGTTCTTC. Filled out from reference TRBV11-3 and TRBJ2-1, the complete variable domain reads EAGVVQSPRYKIIEKKQPVAFWCNPISGHNTLYWYLQNLGQGPELLIRYENEEAVDDSQLPKDRFSAERLKGVDSTLKIQPAELGDSAVYLCASSTDRADYNEQFFGPGTRLTVL.

This clone has a handful of counts. This chain joins TRBV29-1 and TRBJ2-1, with TRBD2 as a possible D gene (6 bases). The germline CDR1 and CDR2 sequences are SQVTM and ANQGSEA. The CDR3 is 13 residues long. V was clipped by 4 bases and J by 3 bases, with 10 bases between them. CDR3 DNA: TGCAGCGTTGTAGGACTACACTACAATGAGCAGTTCTTC. It is translated as CSVVGLHYNEQFF.

The V call is TRBV5-1, the J call TRBJ2-1, with 9 bases matching TRBD2. The germline V gene encodes CDR1 SGHRS and CDR2 YFSETQ. Trimming removed 1 base from V and 7 bases from J; junction bases left unmatched: 12. This CDR3 has 17 amino acids. Here the CDR3 reads CASSLLAGAGLVNEQFF. DNA for the CDR3: TGCGCCAGCAGCTTGTTAGCGGGAGCGGGTTTGGTGAATGAGCAGTTCTTC. The whole variable domain, filled in from reference TRBV5-1 and TRBJ2-1, reads KAGVTQTPRYLIKTRGQQVTLSCSPISGHRSVSWYQQTPGQGLQFLFEYFSETQRNKGNFPGRFSGRQFSNSRSEMNVSTLELGDSALYLCASSLLAGAGLVNEQFFGPGTRLTVL.

This clone was observed a few times. The chain recombines TRBV27 with TRBJ2-3, with 8 bases aligning to TRBD2. J lost 6 bases, V lost 1 base, and 6 bases had no gene match. Germline V gene sequence: CDR1 MNHEY, CDR2 SMNVEV (reference sequence). There are 15 residues in the CDR3. The CDR3 region has the DNA TGTGCCAGCAGTTTATTCCGGGAGGGCCCCGATACGCAGTATTTT. Translated, it gives CASSLFREGPDTQYF.

Only a few counts were recorded for this clone. The genes are TRBV2 and TRBJ2-7, with D hard to call. Germline V lookup: CDR1 SNHLY, CDR2 FYNNEI. The V end lost 5 bases, the J end lost 9 bases, and 8 bases lay between the germline ends. CDR3 length: 10 amino acids. The CDR3 nucleotides are TGTGCCAGCAGTCTCGCAGGGCAGTACTTC. It encodes CASSLAGQYF.

The V and J genes are TRBV18 and TRBJ2-3; 10 nucleotides agree with TRBD2. There are 15 residues in the CDR3. Germline-derived CDR1 and CDR2 are KGHSH and LQKENI. Unmatched junction bases numbered 5, after V lost 4 bases and J lost 4 bases. Here the CDR3 DNA reads TGTGCCAGCTCACTTCTAGCGGGAGCTGCAGATACGCAGTATTTT. Protein sequence: CASSLLAGAADTQYF.

The genes are TRBV11-2 and TRBJ2-1; 10 bases map to TRBD2. CDR1 and CDR2 (germline): SGHAT, FQNNGV. J was trimmed by 1 base and V by 6 bases; bases with no gene match: 3. The CDR3 has 15 amino acids. The CDR3 bases are TGTGCCAGCAGACCTAGCGGGGGATCCTACAATGAGCAGTTCTTC. Translating gives CASRPSGGSYNEQFF. The whole variable domain, remainder taken from reference TRBV11-2 and TRBJ2-1, is EAGVAQSPRYKIIEKRQSVAFWCNPISGHATLYWYQQILGQGPKLLIQFQNNGVVDDSQLPKDRFSAERLKGVDSTLKIQPAKLEDSAVYLCASRPSGGSYNEQFFGPGTRLTVL.

The gene calls are TRBV25-1 and TRBJ2-7, with 10 bases lining up with TRBD2. Per the germline V gene, CDR1 is MGHDK and CDR2 is SYGVNS. The CDR3 is 15 residues long. V shed 3 bases, J shed 6 bases, and the junction held 8 bases outside the gene matches. DNA for the CDR3: TGTGCCAGCAGTGACCGCCCAGCGGGAGGGTTCGAGCAGTACTTC. Its translation is CASSDRPAGGFEQYF.

This clone has more than one count but fewer than ten. The V gene is TRBV9, the J gene TRBJ2-3; D ambiguous. The CDR3 has 17 residues. The germline gives CDR1 SGDLS, CDR2 YYNGEE. V was trimmed by 0 bases and J by 1 base, leaving 15 bases between them. CDR3 DNA sequence: TGTGCCAGCAGCGTAGGAAGGTCATTCGGAGGCACAGATACGCAGTATTTT. It is translated as CASSVGRSFGGTDTQYF.

Only a few counts were recorded for this clone. CDR3 region: CASRVAGIYNEQFF. DNA of the CDR3: TGCGCCAGCAGAGTAGCGGGGATCTACAATGAGCAGTTCTTC. The V gene is TRBV5-1, the J gene TRBJ2-1; 8 bases map to TRBD2. CDR1 is SGHRS and CDR2 is YFSETQ in the germline V gene. The CDR3 length is 14 residues. Losses at the gene ends were 5 bases for V and 3 bases for J; bases not matched to a gene: 4.

The chain couples TRBV9 to TRBJ2-5; D remains unclear. The V and J ends lost 0 bases and 4 bases respectively, with 7 bases between them. The CDR3 has 13 residues. Germline CDR1 reads SGDLS; CDR2 reads YYNGEE. The CDR3 loop is CASSVGWAETQYF. The CDR3, as DNA: TGTGCCAGCAGCGTAGGGTGGGCAGAGACCCAGTACTTC.

The chain joins TRBV5-6 to TRBJ2-1; no definite D call. V shed 4 bases and J shed 8 bases, with 13 bases lying between them. This CDR3 contains 13 residues. The germline CDR1 and CDR2 sequences are SGHDT and YYEEEE. The CDR3 nucleotides read TGTGCCAGCAGCAAGAAAGCTATCGATGAGCAGTTCTTC. Its protein product is CASSKKAIDEQFF. Based on the CDR3 plus reference TRBV5-6 and TRBJ2-1, the full variable domain is DAGVTQSPTHLIKTRGQQVTLRCSPKSGHDTVSWYQQALGQGPQFIFQYYEEEERQRGNFPDRFSGHQFPNYSSELNVNALLLGDSALYLCASSKKAIDEQFFGPGTRLTVL.